This paragraph reports one T cell receptor beta chain. No antigen is known for it. Nothing much larger sits one base from this clone, and base qualities are not available. The data stem from a study of blood T cell repertoires in COVID-19 (dated by TCRdb to the early 2020s). Turning to the overall study: The collaborator samples originated in the United States, Italy and Spain and spanned the acute and convalescent phases of COVID-19. The material from the prospective study consisted of cDNA or gDNA derived from T cells, B-cell-depleted T cells, or PBMCs. A freely available public database, intended as a resource for researchers studying the immune response to SARS-CoV-2, is where the repertoires were released. The samples were drawn from two sources: the first 160 participants of the ongoing ImmuneRACE study, and 1,000 to 1,500 subjects contributed by 6 global collaborators. Where HLA class I and class II types were available, the types were taken from metadata supplied by the sample provider, not from assay-based typing. Nearly every sample came with metadata listing a de-identified subject ID, COVID-19 status, age in years and sex. The dataset comprised deeply sampled blood TCRbeta repertoires from subjects exposed to, actively infected with, or recovered from COVID-19. The research as a whole found: The amount of clinical and demographic metadata varied by source and participant and was provided uncurated.

The immunoSEQ Assay, a bias-controlled multiplex PCR, was used to amplify TCRbeta CDR3 regions from genomic DNA. On the study's bioinformatics: Within the assay, amplification of reference gene primers was used to estimate how many nucleated cells each sample contained. To quantify the absolute abundance of each unique TCRbeta CDR3 rearrangement, sequence reads were collapsed and filtered. For each sample, productive Simpson clonality was calculated as the square root of Simpson's diversity index over productive rearrangements. Held by TCRdb, this immuneACCESS table contains in-frame sequences only and omits some clones. Under half of the omission traces to an unresolved V gene where checked; the cause of the rest is unknown. That table furnishes V, J and clone size, whereas the DNA furnished D and trimming. Within this sample are some 74,000 clones, with roughly 80% of them counted one time only. In total, the top ten clones hold roughly 12% of the sample.

As encoded in the germline V gene, CDR1 is MNHEY while CDR2 is SVGEGT. From cysteine to phenylalanine, the CDR3 is 16 amino acids long. Just the 48-base CDR3 DNA is kept, in frame starting at base 1. V and J are truncated by 2 bases and 5 bases respectively, leaving an intervening sequence of 16 bases. Whole blood was collected in K2EDTA tubes by collaborating institutions according to the institutions' own protocols. For TCRbeta analysis, collaborators shipped samples as frozen whole blood, isolated PBMCs, or DNA extracted from either of those sample types. The source of this sequence is a human donor in a cohort sampled during active COVID-19. The rearrangement combines TRBV6-2 or TRBV6-3 with TRBJ2-1, with a weak D call of TRBD1 (6 bases match). The sequencing input was peripheral blood. The DNA is as follows: TGTGCCAGCAGTTACCCAAAGACAGGCTCTCACAATGAGCAGTTCTTC. The resulting protein is CASSYPKTGSHNEQFF.